The text below deals with one T cell receptor (beta chain). This specimen belongs to a study of cytomegalovirus exposure and HLA in healthy donors. V was cut by 3 bases and J by 1 base, with 12 bases left in between. Germline CDR1 reads MNHNY; CDR2 reads SVGAGI (reference sequence). The CDR3 is 15 residues long. This PCR relied on a set of 60 Vbeta primers and 13 Jbeta primers. Here immunoSEQ multiplex PCR was the method, and the copy in TCRdb shows in-frame clones only, minus some. The data show 95,000 to 150,000 clones, about 78% seen once. This receptor was obtained from a woman aged 40-49 years in good health and CMV-seropositive. The sequenced sample consisted of PBMCs. The chain recombines TRBV6-6 with TRBJ1-2; D is unresolved. The CDR3 is CASSYDGKFNYGYTF. Written as DNA, the CDR3 is TGTGCCAGCAGTTATGACGGGAAGTTTAACTATGGCTACACCTTC.